Here is one T cell receptor (beta chain) with its context. The CDR3 sequence is 14 residues long. CDR1 is WSHSY and CDR2 is SAAADI in the germline V gene. Trimming cost V 4 bases and J 3 bases, with 10 bases left between them. This specimen comes from a study of tumor-infiltrating lymphocytes in primary liver carcinoma. Priming with a constant-region primer yielded TCR beta cDNA from about 510 ng total RNA. Generation of the TCR beta libraries relied on three nested multiplex PCR rounds using slightly modified ARM-PCR. The two initial PCR rounds, ten to eleven cycles each, used TRBV1-TRBV30 forward and C-beta reverse primers. TCRdb reanalysed the multiplex PCR reads using MiXCR and keeps one entry per CDR3 protein. The sample carries 100,000 or so distinct CDR3 sequences, around 73% recorded once. Unsorted bulk tissue (about 18-32 mg) underwent RNA and DNA co-extraction. Five distinct regions per tumor were sampled.

The sequence was collected from a woman aged 55-69 years with primary liver carcinoma and hepatitis B virus infection. The chain couples TRBV10-2 to TRBJ1-5; weak D call: TRBD1 (6 bases). Material: liver tumor tissue from sampling region 2. The subset denotes: tumor region T2, inferior pole. The CDR3 bases are TGCGCCAGCAGTGGGACAGTTAACAATCAGCCCCAGCATTTT. The encoded protein is CASSGTVNNQPQHF.